The clone carrying this T cell receptor (beta chain) was detected ten times or more. Its target is unknown. TCRdb reprocessed the PCR reads via MiXCR. The repertoire holds over 45,000 clones, roughly a fifth seen once, with approximately 3.6% in the top ten. Every patient underwent thyroid surgery untreated. V was shortened by 0 bases and J by 4 bases, with 12 bases between the two germline ends. The CDR3 totals 15 residues. Per germline, CDR1 MNHNS and CDR2 SASEGT. This sample is part of a study of metastatic and nonmetastatic thyroid tumors. Findings and caveats of the study: Across blood and tumor, TCR beta diversity in malignant thyroid tumors was reportedly significantly higher than in benign nodules.

The clonotype originates from a male donor with papillary thyroid cancer or a benign thyroid nodule (not recorded which). Some clones in this sample may be carry-over from other donors' samples. The sequencing input was blood. The V gene is TRBV6-1, the J gene TRBJ1-1; D possibly corresponds to TRBD1 (6 bases). The CDR3 protein is CASSEAHYRVTEAFF. The CDR3 DNA is TGTGCCAGCAGTGAAGCGCATTACAGGGTCACTGAAGCTTTCTTT.